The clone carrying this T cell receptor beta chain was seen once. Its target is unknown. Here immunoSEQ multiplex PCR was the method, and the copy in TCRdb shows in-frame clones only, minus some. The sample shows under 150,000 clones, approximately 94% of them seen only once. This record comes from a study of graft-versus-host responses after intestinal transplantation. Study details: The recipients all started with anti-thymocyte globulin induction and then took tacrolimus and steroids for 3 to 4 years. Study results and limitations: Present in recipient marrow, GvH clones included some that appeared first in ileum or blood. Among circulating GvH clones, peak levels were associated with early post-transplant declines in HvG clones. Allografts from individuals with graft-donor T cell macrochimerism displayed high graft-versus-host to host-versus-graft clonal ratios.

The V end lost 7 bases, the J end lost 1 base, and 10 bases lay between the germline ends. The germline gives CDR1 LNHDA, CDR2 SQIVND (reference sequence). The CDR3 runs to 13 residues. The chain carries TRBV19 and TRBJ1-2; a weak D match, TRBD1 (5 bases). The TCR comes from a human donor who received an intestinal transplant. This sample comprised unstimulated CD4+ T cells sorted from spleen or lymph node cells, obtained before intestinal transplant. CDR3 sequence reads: CASTRENNYGYTF. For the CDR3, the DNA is TGTGCCAGTACCAGGGAAAATAACTATGGCTACACCTTC.